Listed below are T cell receptor beta chains from one sample, sequenced in a study of T cell repertoires in cytomegalovirus infection. TCRdb redid the calling of the reads with MiXCR, one entry per CDR3 protein. The repertoire holds hundreds of thousands of distinct CDR3 sequences, about a sixth seen once, with more than 10% in the top ten. Material for sequencing was PBMCs. Source of these receptors: a human donor in good health (CMV status not recorded). Some clones in this sample may be carry-over from other donors' samples. Both conserved end residues are part of each CDR3. Each record gives: J gene, D gene, clone size, V gene, CDR3 DNA, CDR3 protein. D genes are given only for firm matches. Not every row has a clone size; where given, it reads once, few, many or a size class.

TRBJ2-7,-,few,TRBV7-9,TGTGCCAGCAGCCACGACAGCAACGCCTACGAGCAGTACTTC,CASSHDSNAYEQYF
TRBJ1-3,-,-,TRBV2,TGTGCCAGCAGTGAAAGGTCCGCTGGAAACACCATATATTTT,CASSERSAGNTIYF
TRBJ1-1,-,-,TRBV10-3,TGTGCCATCAGCCCGGGGGCTATTAACACTGAAGCTTTCTTT,CAISPGAINTEAFF
TRBJ1-1,-,-,TRBV4-1,TGCGCCAACAGCCGGGTCCACGTAGGGAACACTGAAGCTTTCTTT,CANSRVHVGNTEAFF
TRBJ2-3,TRBD2,many,TRBV7-2,TGTGCCAGCAGCTTAGTTAGGCTAGCGGGGGCCTCAGATACGCAGTATTTT,CASSLVRLAGASDTQYF
TRBJ2-3,TRBD2,many,TRBV7-2,TGTGCCAGCAGCTTATACCCCCTACTAGCGGCAAGCACAGATACGCAGTATTTT,CASSLYPLLAASTDTQYF
TRBJ2-7,TRBD1,few,TRBV19,TGTGCCAGTAGTCGACAGGGTAAGCCCTACGAGCAGTACTTC,CASSRQGKPYEQYF
TRBJ2-7,-,-,TRBV10-2,TGCGCCAGCAGAGTGGGTGGTTACGAGCAGTACTTC,CASRVGGYEQYF
TRBJ2-1,TRBD2,few,TRBV4-1,TGCGCCAGCAGCCAAAGCGGGGGCAAGAATGAGCAGTTCTTC,CASSQSGGKNEQFF
TRBJ2-1,-,few,TRBV7-6,TGTGCCAGCAGCTTAGTTCCCCCCAGACTTTACAATGAGCAGTTCTTC,CASSLVPPRLYNEQFF
TRBJ2-7,TRBD2,few,TRBV20-1,TGCAGTGCTAGCGGGGGGTCGAACTACGAGCAGTACTTC,CSASGGSNYEQYF